Shown below are 27 T cell receptor beta chains from a single sample sequenced in a study of blood T cells in healthy people across ages. Primed by a sample-barcoded 5' primer and a J-beta primer mix, a second PCR proceeded for about 6 to 11 cycles. TCRdb re-called the 5' RACE reads with MiXCR, one entry per CDR3 protein. The repertoire holds hundreds of thousands of distinct CDR3 sequences, with approximately 49% as singletons. Sequenced material: blood. The receptors stem from a woman aged 60-70 years in good health.

V and J are TRBV6-1 and TRBJ2-1; a possible D gene is TRBD1 (5 bases). The closer fit of TRBJ2-7 to the DNA end suggests the J call may be wrong. The CDR3 runs to 14 residues. CDR1 MNHNS and CDR2 SASEGT come from the germline V gene. The CDR3 bases are TGTGCCAGCACTCGGACAACCTCCTACAATGAGCAGTACTTC. Its protein product is CASTRTTSYNEQYF.

The gene calls are TRBV3-1 and TRBJ1-5; TRBD1 matches 7 bases. The CDR3 consists of 17 residues. With 2 bases clipped from V and 3 bases from J, the junction kept 10 bases outside the gene matches. Per germline, CDR1 LGHDT and CDR2 YNNKEL (reference sequence). The CDR3 loop reads CASSQTTGSVTNQPQHF. The CDR3 DNA reads as TGTGCCAGCAGCCAAACGACAGGGTCGGTCACCAATCAGCCCCAGCATTTT.

This clonotype was seen only a few times. The CDR3 coding sequence is TGCAGCGTTGAAGATGATTCGACTAGCGGGGGCGAGCAGTACTTC. Residues: CSVEDDSTSGGEQYF. The chain recombines TRBV29-1 with TRBJ2-7; 12 bases are a match to TRBD2. V trimming: 0 bases; J trimming: 6 bases; junction bases outside the gene matches: 6. There are 15 residues in the CDR3. CDR1 SQVTM and CDR2 ANQGSEA come from the germline V gene.

This clonotype was seen more than once but under ten times. The chain links TRBV5-1 to TRBJ2-7, with D possibly being TRBD1 (5 bases). Germline CDR1 SGHRS, CDR2 YFSETQ. V was shortened by 0 bases and J by 7 bases, with 14 bases between the two germline ends. The CDR3 consists of 14 residues. CDR3 sequence: CASSLAIGVGEQYF. As DNA, the CDR3 is TGCGCCAGCAGCTTGGCCATAGGGGTGGGGGAGCAGTACTTC.

This clonotype was found many times. This sequence joins TRBV7-3 and TRBJ2-7, with D possibly matching TRBD1 (6 bases). Germline CDR1 is SGHTA and CDR2 is FQGTGA. The V end lost 5 bases, the J end lost 6 bases, and 14 bases lay between the germline ends. The CDR3 extends over 13 amino acids. The CDR3 DNA follows: TGTGCCAGCAGCCCTCAAGCAGGGGCCGAGCAGTACTTC. It yields the protein CASSPQAGAEQYF.

The chain employs TRBV3-1 and TRBJ2-1; no firm D call. V was cut by 2 bases and J by 10 bases, with 9 bases left in between. Germline loops: CDR1 LGHDT, CDR2 YNNKEL (reference sequence). The CDR3 extends over 12 amino acids. CDR3 sequence reads: CASSQIEIEQFF. DNA for the CDR3: TGTGCCAGCAGCCAAATAGAGATCGAGCAGTTCTTC.

This clonotype came up a few times. The V call is TRBV9, the J call TRBJ2-5; D perhaps matches TRBD1 (5 bases). Trimming took 5 bases from V and 0 from J, leaving 8 bases between them. The CDR3 is 13 residues long. The germline V gene encodes CDR1 SGDLS and CDR2 YYNGEE. CDR3 sequence: CASSGAYQETQYF. The CDR3 bases are TGTGCCAGCAGTGGGGCTTACCAAGAGACCCAGTACTTC.

J is TRBJ2-1 and V is TRBV5-5, with D unresolved. V gave up 5 bases and J gave up 9 bases, with 18 bases separating them. CDR1 SGHKS and CDR2 YYEKEE come from the germline V gene (reference sequence). The CDR3 extends over 14 amino acids. The CDR3, as DNA: TGTGCCAGCAGGACGGATGCTACCTACGGTGAGCAGTTCTTC. It translates to CASRTDATYGEQFF.

V is TRBV2 and J is TRBJ2-1, with 7 bases that match TRBD1. Germline V lookup: CDR1 SNHLY, CDR2 FYNNEI. The CDR3 is 15 residues long. V was clipped by 6 bases and J by 12 bases; unmatched bases: 17. CDR3 nucleotides: TGTGCCAGCAGGAGTACCGCAGCGAGGGGGCCCGTGCAGTTCTTC. Amino acids: CASRSTAARGPVQFF.

The chain joins TRBV15 to TRBJ2-5, with TRBD2 matching over 9 bases. The CDR3 extends over 18 amino acids. Unmatched junction bases numbered 11, after V lost 1 base and J lost 2 bases. CDR1 and CDR2 (germline): LNHNV, YYDKDF (reference sequence). CDR3 loop: CATSRAGGATSGQETQYF. The CDR3 bases are TGTGCCACCAGCAGAGCGGGGGGCGCGACTAGCGGACAAGAGACCCAGTACTTC.

The V and J genes are TRBV2 and TRBJ2-3; D unresolved. V lost 4 bases to trimming and J lost 2 bases, with 7 bases between them. Germline CDR1 is SNHLY and CDR2 is FYNNEI. The CDR3 is 13 amino acids. Written as DNA, the CDR3 is TGTGCCAGCAGTGCTGACTTCACAGATACGCAGTATTTT. Translating gives CASSADFTDTQYF.

This chain links TRBV7-2 with TRBJ2-5; D is possibly TRBD2 (6 bases). Near its end, the DNA agrees better with TRBJ2-7, so the J call may be wrong. The germline gives CDR1 SGHTA, CDR2 FQGNSA. This CDR3 is built from 15 residues. The CDR3 loop reads CASSLGAGLTYEQYF. For the CDR3, the DNA is TGTGCCAGCAGCTTAGGGGCGGGACTTACCTACGAGCAGTACTTC.

J is TRBJ2-1 and V is TRBV11-2, with a tentative D call TRBD1 (6 bases). Germline loops: CDR1 SGHAT, CDR2 FQNNGV. Trimming took 6 bases from V and 6 from J, leaving 15 bases between them. The CDR3 covers 14 residues. The CDR3 sequence is CASRQGLHINEQFF. The CDR3 bases are TGTGCCAGCAGACAGGGTCTACATATCAATGAGCAGTTCTTC.

A note on this clonotype: At one boundary the junction diverges from the germline segment, which might be a read error. The DNA of the CDR3 is TGTGCCAACAGCCCATCAAGCGGGGGGAACACAGATGCGCAGTATTTT. This translates into CANSPSSGGNTDAQYF. The gene calls are TRBV12-3 or TRBV12-4 and TRBJ2-3; 9 nucleotides align to TRBD2. This CDR3 contains 16 residues.

The chain uses TRBV12-3 or TRBV12-4 and TRBJ2-5; a possible D gene is TRBD2 (5 bases). This CDR3 spans 13 amino acids. V lost 2 bases and J 5 bases, leaving 9 bases between the germline ends. DNA of the CDR3: TGTGCCAGCAGTTTACGGGGTCACGAGACCCAGTACTTC. Translating it yields CASSLRGHETQYF.

The rearrangement links TRBV12-3 or TRBV12-4 to TRBJ1-1; no reliable D call. V was cut by 6 bases and J by 5 bases, with 13 bases left in between. This CDR3 region has 13 residues. The chain's CDR3 is CASRRNAGTEAFF. As DNA, the CDR3 is TGTGCCAGCAGGAGGAACGCCGGGACTGAAGCTTTCTTT.

This clonotype was seen a handful of times. This chain connects TRBV29-1 to TRBJ2-7; 8 nucleotides agree with TRBD1. Germline CDR1 SQVTM, CDR2 ANQGSEA. This CDR3 spans 13 amino acids. V shed 2 bases and J 7 bases; nucleotides not matched to a gene: 7. CDR3 protein: CSVERQGAGEQYF. In DNA form, the CDR3 reads TGCAGCGTTGAAAGGCAGGGGGCAGGGGAGCAGTACTTC.

The count of this clonotype is one. The V and J genes are TRBV10-3 and TRBJ2-7; D uncertain. Trimming shortened V by 7 bases and J by 0 bases, and 13 bases separated the two germline ends. The germline CDR1 and CDR2 sequences are ENHRY and SYGVKD. This CDR3 spans 14 amino acids. The chain's CDR3 is CAINVGLSSYEQYF. As DNA, the CDR3 is TGTGCCATCAATGTAGGTTTAAGCTCCTACGAGCAGTACTTC.

This clonotype occurred once. The chain combines TRBV27 with TRBJ1-2, with a possible D match to TRBD1 (6 bases). Germline V gene data show CDR1 as MNHEY and CDR2 as SMNVEV (reference sequence). V shed 3 bases and J shed 5 bases, with 10 bases lying between them. The CDR3 is 13 amino acids. CDR3 bases: TGTGCCAGCAGTTTGCAGGGGCCATATGGCTACACCTTC. It codes for CASSLQGPYGYTF.

As regards this clonotype: Its ends do not fully match the called genes, so a read error is possible. The rearrangement links TRBV7-7 to TRBJ2-3; no firm D call. Per germline, CDR1 SSHAT and CDR2 FNYEAQ (reference sequence). CDR3 length: 18 residues. CDR3 DNA sequence: TGTGCCAACAGCCGAGGCGCAGGCGGCCCTCTTAGCACAGATACGCAGTATTTT. Translated, it gives CANSRGAGGPLSTDTQYF.

The chain uses TRBV5-1 and TRBJ2-3; D gene uncertain. The CDR3 covers 17 residues. Per the germline V gene, CDR1 is SGHRS and CDR2 is YFSETQ. V lost 1 base to trimming and J lost 1 base, with 16 bases between them. CDR3 protein: CASSLRSDIWGTDTQYF. The CDR3 nucleotides are TGCGCCAGCAGCTTGCGGTCAGATATTTGGGGCACAGATACGCAGTATTTT.

The rearrangement links TRBV5-5 to TRBJ2-7; D call uncertain. In germline, CDR1 is SGHKS, CDR2 YYEKEE (reference sequence). The CDR3 consists of 15 residues. With 0 bases removed from V and 0 bases from J, the gap between germline ends came to 10 bases. The CDR3 region has the DNA TGTGCCAGCAGCTTGGTGGTTACGAGCTCCTACGAGCAGTACTTC. Protein product: CASSLVVTSSYEQYF.

J is TRBJ2-1 and V is TRBV27; tentative D call: TRBD1 (5 bases). Deletions cut 2 bases from V and 8 bases from J, with 16 bases between. Germline V CDR1 and CDR2: MNHEY, SMNVEV (reference sequence). The CDR3 covers 15 residues. The CDR3 reads CASSLKVAVRDEQFF. For the CDR3, the DNA is TGTGCCAGCAGTTTAAAGGTGGCAGTCAGGGATGAGCAGTTCTTC.

This clonotype was detected a few times. J is TRBJ2-5 and V is TRBV11-2; 7 nucleotides match TRBD1. The CDR3 has 14 residues. Germline lookup yields CDR1 SGHAT and CDR2 FQNNGV. V was clipped by 4 bases and J by 2 bases; unmatched bases: 4. The CDR3 protein is CASSSGQPQETQYF. CDR3 nucleotides: TGTGCCAGCAGCTCGGGACAGCCGCAAGAGACCCAGTACTTC.

This chain links TRBV28 with TRBJ1-4; possible D gene TRBD1, 5 bases. CDR1 is MDHEN, CDR2 SYDVKM, per germline. CDR3 length: 14 amino acids. The ends were cut back, 7 bases at V and 8 bases at J, with 17 bases in the middle. The CDR3 nucleotides are TGTGCCAGCAAGGGGCCGGCCTCGGGGGAAAAACTGTTTTTT. Translation gives CASKGPASGEKLFF. The entire variable domain, with the rest obtained from reference TRBV28 and TRBJ1-4, is as follows: DVKVTQSSRYLVKRTGEKVFLECVQDMDHENMFWYRQDPGLGLRLIYFSYDVKMKEKGDIPEGYSVSREKKERFSLILESASTNQTSMYLCASKGPASGEKLFFGSGTQLSVL.

The chain employs TRBV7-9 and TRBJ1-2; D might be TRBD1 (5 bases). Trimming removed 7 bases at V and 6 bases at J, with 21 bases between. Germline V CDR1 and CDR2: SEHNR, FQNEAQ (reference sequence). The CDR3 totals 15 residues. CDR3 bases: TGTGCCAGCACCCAATCCGGGACGGCACTACATGGCTACACCTTC. Its protein product is CASTQSGTALHGYTF.

J is TRBJ2-7 and V is TRBV11-2; no firm D call. V shed 7 bases and J shed 3 bases, with 22 bases lying between them. The CDR3 runs 16 residues. Germline-derived CDR1 and CDR2 are SGHAT and FQNNGV. CDR3 DNA: TGTGCCAGCAACCCGCAAGGCGCGCCCAACAACTACGAGCAGTACTTC. This translates into CASNPQGAPNNYEQYF. Complete variable domain (other parts from reference TRBV11-2 and TRBJ2-7): EAGVAQSPRYKIIEKRQSVAFWCNPISGHATLYWYQQILGQGPKLLIQFQNNGVVDDSQLPKDRFSAERLKGVDSTLKIQPAKLEDSAVYLCASNPQGAPNNYEQYFGPGTRLTVT.